This entry describes one T cell receptor beta chain. There is no known antigen for this receptor. No quality values exist for individual bases; no much larger clone is one base distant. This sample was included in a study of T cell changes during pregnancy in multiple sclerosis (dated by TCRdb to between 2017 and 2020). Regarding the complete study: In women with multiple sclerosis, the researchers looked at how the T cell repertoire shifted as pregnancy progressed.

Library preparation used the immunoSEQ multiplex PCR assay. Sourced from immuneACCESS, this table was stored by TCRdb with only in-frame sequences that have V and J called. A share of the clones is absent; for the studies checked, an unresolved V gene accounts for under half, and the remainder has no known explanation. Here the sample has tens of thousands of clones; roughly nine tenths occur a single time. The ten largest clones represent 0.7% to 0.95% of the sample. From cysteine to phenylalanine, the CDR3 is 18 amino acids long. This entry keeps only the CDR3 DNA: 54 bases, framed from base 1. V and J are trimmed by 2 bases and 0 bases, and the gene matches miss 8 bases of the junction. CDR1 and CDR2 are read off the germline V gene as SGHRS and YFSETQ.

This TCR was sampled from a female donor in good health, enrolled as a control in a pregnancy study. The sequence is built from TRBV5-1 and TRBJ1-6, and 7 junction bases match TRBD1. This specimen consisted of CD4+ T cells from peripheral blood mononuclear cells, obtained after pregnancy. The CDR3 corresponds to CASSLSGQTLSYNSPLHF. The nucleotide sequence reads as follows: TGCGCCAGCAGCTTATCGGGACAGACACTCTCCTATAATTCACCCCTCCACTTT. Reference TRBV5-1 and TRBJ1-6 genes cover what lies past the CDR3, so the full variable domain is KAGVTQTPRYLIKTRGQQVTLSCSPISGHRSVSWYQQTPGQGLQFLFEYFSETQRNKGNFPGRFSGRQFSNSRSEMNVSTLELGDSALYLCASSLSGQTLSYNSPLHFGNGTRLTVT.